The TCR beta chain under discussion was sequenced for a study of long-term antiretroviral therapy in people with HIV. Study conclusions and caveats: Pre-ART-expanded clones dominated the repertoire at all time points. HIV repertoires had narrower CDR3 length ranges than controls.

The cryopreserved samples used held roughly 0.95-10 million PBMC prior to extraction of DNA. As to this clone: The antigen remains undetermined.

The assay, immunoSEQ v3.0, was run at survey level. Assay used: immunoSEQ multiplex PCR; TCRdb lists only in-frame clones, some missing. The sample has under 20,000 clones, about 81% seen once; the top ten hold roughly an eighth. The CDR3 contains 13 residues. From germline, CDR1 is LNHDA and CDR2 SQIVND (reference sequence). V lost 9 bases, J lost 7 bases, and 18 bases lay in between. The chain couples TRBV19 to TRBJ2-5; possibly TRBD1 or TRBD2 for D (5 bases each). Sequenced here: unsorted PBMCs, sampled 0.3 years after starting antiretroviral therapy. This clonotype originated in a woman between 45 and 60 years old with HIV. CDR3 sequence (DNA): TGTGCCAGAACGGGACCTCCCCGCGGGACCCAGTACTTC. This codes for CARTGPPRGTQYF.